This TCR beta chain is from a study of blood T cells in healthy people across ages. Overall study context: The capture of about one barcoded beta molecule per two T cells was achieved by template switching.

For the second PCR, which ran for roughly 6 to 12 cycles, a sample-barcoded 5' primer and a J-beta primer mix were used. TCRdb re-derived calls from the 5' RACE reads in MiXCR, one entry per CDR3 protein. This sample has around 1,000,000 distinct CDR3 sequences; 20% to 25% occur once, and the top ten carry less than 0.85%. The CDR3 extends over 15 amino acids. Germline V gives CDR1 MDHEN, CDR2 SYDVKM. Trimming took 6 bases from V and 5 from J, leaving 19 bases between them. Another study also made use of these data, one on T cells of mothers and their children. From that paper: The study obtained over 8 million TCR beta CDR3 reads per mother and 2.5 million to 3 million per child.

This chain uses TRBV28 with TRBJ2-5; no clear D. The sequencing input was blood. The clonotype comes from a girl aged 2 to 10 in good health. The CDR3 coding sequence is TGTGCCAGCAGCGAGACGCGTATTCAATTGGAGACCCAGTACTTC. Translating it yields CASSETRIQLETQYF.